A single T cell receptor (beta chain) is shown here with its context. Its antigen remains unidentified. Sequenced by immunoSEQ multiplex PCR; TCRdb stores in-frame clones only, minus some. The data contain 37,000 or so clones, about 70% of them singletons. The data were obtained in a study of OX40 agonist ivuxolimab in advanced cancers. In the study overall: Participants, 82.7% male, averaged roughly 55 years of age, ranging from about 23 to 85.

General study results and limits: Mean expanded clone counts were higher in CD8+ than CD4+ T cells.

CDR3 size: 14 residues. Losses at the gene ends were 4 bases for V and 6 bases for J; bases not matched to a gene: 3. Germline CDR1 and CDR2: SGHAT and FQNNGV. The source is an adult with an advanced solid tumor such as melanoma, head and neck, liver or kidney cancer. The genes are TRBV11-2 and TRBJ2-7; the match to TRBD2 covers 13 bases. The input for sequencing was CD4+ or CD8+ T cells sorted from blood, taken in a trial of the OX40 agonist ivuxolimab. This CDR3 is CASSSGLAGLEQYF. In nucleotides, the CDR3 is TGTGCCAGCAGCTCGGGACTAGCGGGGCTCGAGCAGTACTTC.